This T cell receptor beta chain was sequenced during a study of cytomegalovirus exposure and HLA in healthy donors (dated by TCRdb to about 2017). Context from the whole study: According to a later analysis, one platform produced both the 100 to 150 validation repertoires and the roughly 650 repertoires of the first cohort. High-throughput TCR immunosequencing, statistical association of individual TCRs with disease status, and machine learning were combined to predict cytomegalovirus infection status. The aim of the study was to test whether cataloging public T cell receptors could identify signatures of past pathogen exposure. Besides the first cohort of 666 subjects, a separate validation cohort made up of roughly 120 different subjects was used.

CDR1 and CDR2 (LNHDA, SQIVND) derive from the germline V gene (reference sequence). Trimmed from V: 9 bases; trimmed from J: 8 bases; junction bases lacking a gene match: 19. Its CDR3 holds 16 amino acids, cysteine through phenylalanine. The read is trimmed to its CDR3 DNA, 48 bases read in frame from base 1. As concerns this clone: Its antigen target is currently unknown. No per-base quality is available; no much larger clone lies one base away.

What the research found in general, with its limitations: According to the authors, the approach could potentially be generalized to other disease states and immunological phenotypes. A few of the identified cytomegalovirus-associated TCR beta chains were confirmed in vitro to be specific for cytomegalovirus antigens. In both the original and validation cohorts, the classifier was reported to diagnose cytomegalovirus status with high specificity and sensitivity. In a later analysis, TCRs clustered in the first cohort were found to also tend to co-occur in the 120 validation repertoires, with 94% of cluster scores above 0. A later analysis lacked HLA typing for the validation cohort, so it scored co-occurrence in that cohort across all 110 or so repertoires. While some public TCRs were present in many individuals, most TCR sequences turned up only very rarely across donors. The study listed around 160 TCR beta chains as associated with cytomegalovirus.

Libraries were made using the immunoSEQ multiplex PCR assay. The original methods were these. A statistical classification framework was built to diagnose cytomegalovirus status from the catalog of TCR beta chain sequences. The immuneACCESS repertoire file appears here via TCRdb, limited to in-frame rearrangements. These files lack a portion of the clones; in checked studies, under half of the deficit traces to unresolved V genes, and the cause of the others is not known. The DNA was the basis for D and trimming; V, J and clone size are from that table. This sample comprises hundreds of thousands of clones, approximately 90% of them detected only once. Together, the top ten hold 0.65% to 0.95% of the sample. The donors were included in the validation cohort of 90 to 150 subjects, a group kept apart from the roughly 670-subject first cohort.

This receptor chain uses TRBV19 and TRBJ2-7; a stretch of 10 junction bases matches TRBD2. This receptor was identified in a woman younger than 35 in good health and CMV-seronegative. The sample taken for sequencing was PBMCs. The CDR3 protein sequence reads: CASQELGAGGFGKQYF. The DNA reads as follows: TGTGCCAGCCAGGAGTTAGGAGCGGGAGGGTTTGGCAAGCAGTACTTC. With the rest looked up from the reference TRBV19 and TRBJ2-7 genes rather than sequenced, the full variable domain is DGGITQSPKYLFRKEGQNVTLSCEQNLNHDAMYWYRQDPGQGLRLIYYSQIVNDFQKGDIAEGYSVSREKKESFPLTVTSAQKNPTAFYLCASQELGAGGFGKQYFGPGTRLTVT.